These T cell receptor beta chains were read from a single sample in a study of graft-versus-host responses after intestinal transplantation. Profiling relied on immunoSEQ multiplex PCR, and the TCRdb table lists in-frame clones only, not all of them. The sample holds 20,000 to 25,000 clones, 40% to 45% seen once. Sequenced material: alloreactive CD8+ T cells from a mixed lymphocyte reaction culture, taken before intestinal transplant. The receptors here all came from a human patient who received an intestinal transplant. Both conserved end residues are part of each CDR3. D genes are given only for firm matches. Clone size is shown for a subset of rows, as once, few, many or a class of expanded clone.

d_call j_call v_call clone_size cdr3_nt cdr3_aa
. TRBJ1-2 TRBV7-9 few TGTGCCGGAACAGGTTTTGGCTATGGCTACACCTTC CAGTGFGYGYTF
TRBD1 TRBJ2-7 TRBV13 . TGTGCCAGCAGCCCCGCCCGGCGAGGGGGCCCTTCCCCGCGTGAGCAGTACTTC CASSPARRGGPSPREQYF
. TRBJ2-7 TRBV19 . TGTGCCAGTAGCGCGGCCTACGAGCAGTACTTC CASSAAYEQYF
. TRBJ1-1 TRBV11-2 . TGTGCCAGCAGAAAGGGAGGCCGCATATTCGAGAGTACTGAAGCTTTCTTT CASRKGGRIFESTEAFF
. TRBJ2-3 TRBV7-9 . TGTGCCAGCAGCCCAACGGGACCAACCTTAAATCAGTATTTT CASSPTGPTLNQYF
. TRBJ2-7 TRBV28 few TGTGCCACCACAGGAGGCTCGAACCGGGACCGATATTCCTACGAGCAGTACTTC CATTGGSNRDRYSYEQYF
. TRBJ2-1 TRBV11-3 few TGTGCCAGCAGCTTGGGGGGGCCTATATACAATGAGCAGTTCTTC CASSLGGPIYNEQFF
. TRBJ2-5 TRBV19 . TGTGCCAGTAGGTGGGACTTCGAGCCGGTGGGGCAAGAGACCCAGTACTTC CASRWDFEPVGQETQYF
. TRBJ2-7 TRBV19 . TGTGCCAGTAGTATAGATTTTTTCCCCGGAGGATCCTACGAGCAGTACTTC CASSIDFFPGGSYEQYF
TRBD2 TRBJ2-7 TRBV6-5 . TGTGCCAGCAGTGGACTAGCGGGAGGAGAGCAGTACTTC CASSGLAGGEQYF
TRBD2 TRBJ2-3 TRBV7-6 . TGTGCCAGCAGCTCATCAGGGAGGGGCACAGATACGCAGTATTTT CASSSSGRGTDTQYF
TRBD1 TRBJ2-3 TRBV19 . TGTGCCAGTCACATGAGGGGACAGATCAGCACAGATACGCAGTATTTT CASHMRGQISTDTQYF
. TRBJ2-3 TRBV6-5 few TGTGCCAGCAGTTTTAGGGATACGCAGTATTTT CASSFRDTQYF